These 32 T cell receptor beta chains originate from one sample sequenced in a study of T cell changes during pregnancy in multiple sclerosis. Repertoires were generated with immunoSEQ multiplex PCR, while TCRdb's copy carries only in-frame clones and drops some. Of about 75,000 clones listed, 75% to 95% are singletons. The sample here was CD4+ T cells from peripheral blood mononuclear cells, taken before pregnancy. These receptors all come from a female donor with multiple sclerosis, enrolled in a pregnancy study.

The CDR3 protein is CASSPRPDDRGRGVAKNIQYF. The CDR3 DNA is TGTGCCAGCTCACCGCGGCCCGACGACAGGGGGCGAGGGGTAGCCAAAAACATTCAGTACTTC. This chain joins TRBV18 and TRBJ2-4; 10 positions agree with TRBD1. With 3 bases clipped from V and 0 bases from J, the junction kept 17 bases outside the gene matches. This CDR3 has 21 residues. CDR1 KGHSH and CDR2 LQKENI come from the germline V gene.

The chain links TRBV18 to TRBJ1-3; D possibly corresponds to TRBD1 (6 bases). Germline V lookup: CDR1 KGHSH, CDR2 LQKENI. Trimming shortened V by 3 bases and J by 3 bases, and 9 bases separated the two germline ends. This CDR3 comprises 14 residues. Here the CDR3 reads CASSPTGYGNTIYF. CDR3 nucleotides: TGTGCCAGCTCACCTACAGGGTATGGAAACACCATATATTTT.

The chain has TRBV5-6 and TRBJ2-1, with a tentative D call TRBD2 (5 bases). Germline V gene data show CDR1 as SGHDT and CDR2 as YYEEEE. The ends were cut back, 0 bases at V and 2 bases at J, with 9 bases in the middle. The CDR3 loop spans 15 amino acids. Here the CDR3 DNA reads TGTGCCAGCAGCTTGGAGGGAGTTGCCTACAATGAGCAGTTCTTC. Encoded protein: CASSLEGVAYNEQFF.

The chain recombines TRBV5-1 with TRBJ1-3, with a tentative D call TRBD1 (6 bases). This CDR3 is built from 16 residues. V lost 0 bases to trimming and J lost 4 bases, with 14 bases between them. Per germline, CDR1 SGHRS and CDR2 YFSETQ. The CDR3 loop reads CASSLGLGATGNTIYF. CDR3 DNA: TGCGCCAGCAGCTTGGGTCTGGGGGCGACAGGAAACACCATATATTTT.

The rearrangement uses TRBV27 and TRBJ1-1; D is unresolved. This CDR3 is built from 13 residues. V was clipped by 6 bases and J by 3 bases, with 11 bases between them. Germline-derived CDR1 and CDR2 are MNHEY and SMNVEV (reference sequence). DNA of the CDR3: TGTGCCAGCAGCCCCCGGAGGGACACTGAAGCTTTCTTT. Translating it yields CASSPRRDTEAFF.

The CDR3 bases are TGTGCCAGCAGTGAGTCCTTGAACACTGAAGCTTTCTTT. This encodes CASSESLNTEAFF. The chain is built from TRBV25-1 and TRBJ1-1; no definite D call. In germline, CDR1 is MGHDK, CDR2 SYGVNS. The V and J ends lost 3 bases and 0 bases respectively, with 5 bases between them. CDR3 size: 13 residues.

This rearrangement joins TRBV7-3 to TRBJ2-5; 12 bases line up with TRBD2. This CDR3 region has 18 residues. V shed 2 bases, J shed 4 bases, and the junction held 11 bases outside the gene matches. Per germline, CDR1 SGHTA and CDR2 FQGTGA. This chain's CDR3 is CASSLLPRLAGEGETQYF. CDR3 coding DNA: TGTGCCAGCAGCTTATTACCCCGACTAGCGGGAGAAGGAGAGACCCAGTACTTC.

The V and J genes are TRBV6-6 and TRBJ2-7; TRBD1 agrees at 9 bases. Per the germline V gene, CDR1 is MNHNY and CDR2 is SVGAGI (reference sequence). The CDR3 extends over 15 amino acids. With 2 bases clipped from V and 3 bases from J, the junction kept 5 bases outside the gene matches. The chain's CDR3 is CASSYGQGSFYEQYF. DNA of the CDR3: TGTGCCAGCAGTTACGGACAGGGGAGTTTCTACGAGCAGTACTTC.

The genes are TRBV5-4 and TRBJ1-3, with D perhaps TRBD1 (6 bases). V was cut by 4 bases and J by 0 bases, with 14 bases left in between. Germline CDR1 SGHNT, CDR2 YYREEE (reference sequence). The CDR3 contains 16 residues. The CDR3 reads CASSLMTGGSGNTIYF. In DNA form, the CDR3 reads TGTGCCAGCAGCCTCATGACAGGCGGCTCTGGAAACACCATATATTTT. Looking up the rest from reference TRBV5-4 and TRBJ1-3 gives the full variable domain: ETGVTQSPTHLIKTRGQQVTLRCSSQSGHNTVSWYQQALGQGPQFIFQYYREEENGRGNFPPRFSGLQFPNYSSELNVNALELDDSALYLCASSLMTGGSGNTIYFGEGSWLTVV.

This clone has a single count. The chain is built from TRBV19 and TRBJ2-7; maybe TRBD2 (5 bases). The CDR3 covers 14 residues. Germline assignment: CDR1 LNHDA and CDR2 SQIVND (reference sequence). Trimming took off 6 bases at V and 2 bases at J, with 14 bases between the two ends. The CDR3 DNA sequence: TGTGCCAGTAGAAATCCTGGACTTCCCTACGAGCAGTACTTC. It codes for CASRNPGLPYEQYF.

The CDR3: CASSLSGSNTEAFF. DNA of the CDR3: TGTGCCAGCAGTCTTAGCGGTTCGAACACTGAAGCTTTCTTT. The gene calls are TRBV11-3 and TRBJ1-1; D is unresolved. Germline lookup yields CDR1 SGHNT and CDR2 YENEEA. There are 14 residues in the CDR3. Trimming left V 6 bases short and J 1 base short, with 12 bases between.

The chain joins TRBV5-1 to TRBJ2-2; 10 nucleotides line up with TRBD1. Germline-derived CDR1 and CDR2 are SGHRS and YFSETQ. The CDR3 sequence is 17 residues long. The J segment lost 4 bases and the V segment lost 0 bases, leaving 6 bases of the junction unmatched. CDR3 in DNA: TGCGCCAGCAGCTTGGAAGTTAGGACAGGGGGCACCGGGGAGCTGTTTTTT. The encoded protein is CASSLEVRTGGTGELFF.

The V gene is TRBV28, the J gene TRBJ2-3; no definite D call. Germline loops: CDR1 MDHEN, CDR2 SYDVKM. Trimming cost V 8 bases and J 3 bases, with 9 bases left between them. The CDR3 is 12 residues long. This chain's CDR3 is CASRERTDTQYF. The CDR3 DNA follows: TGTGCCAGCCGAGAACGAACAGATACGCAGTATTTT. The full variable domain, completed using reference TRBV28 and TRBJ2-3, is DVKVTQSSRYLVKRTGEKVFLECVQDMDHENMFWYRQDPGLGLRLIYFSYDVKMKEKGDIPEGYSVSREKKERFSLILESASTNQTSMYLCASRERTDTQYFGPGTRLTVL.

This clone has only one observation. The rearrangement links TRBV2 to TRBJ1-2; D may be TRBD1 (6 bases). The CDR3 runs to 14 residues. Between the trimmed V and J ends, which lost 2 bases and 4 bases, there was a span of 11 bases. CDR1 SNHLY and CDR2 FYNNEI come from the germline V gene. The CDR3 DNA is TGTGCCAGCAGTGAAATTAAAGGGGGCTATGGCTACACCTTC. Translation gives CASSEIKGGYGYTF.

This sequence joins TRBV6-6 and TRBJ2-7, with 14 bases identical to TRBD2. Germline CDR1 reads MNHNY; CDR2 reads SVGAGI (reference sequence). This CDR3 comprises 15 residues. Unmatched junction bases numbered 4, after V lost 6 bases and J lost 3 bases. The CDR3 loop is CASSSGTSGGYEQYF. CDR3 DNA: TGTGCCAGCAGCTCGGGGACTAGCGGGGGCTACGAGCAGTACTTC.

The V and J genes are TRBV27 and TRBJ1-1; 9 nucleotides agree with TRBD1. CDR1 and CDR2 from the germline V gene are MNHEY and SMNVEV (reference sequence). The CDR3 covers 15 residues. V shed 5 bases and J 6 bases; nucleotides not matched to a gene: 10. Here the CDR3 reads CASSPRDRVSPEAFF. CDR3 DNA: TGTGCCAGCAGTCCAAGGGACAGGGTGTCCCCTGAAGCTTTCTTT.

This chain connects TRBV6-5 to TRBJ1-6, with D perhaps TRBD1 (6 bases). CDR3 length: 15 residues. Deletions cut 1 base from V and 6 bases from J, with 10 bases between. Germline loops: CDR1 MNHEY, CDR2 SVGAGI. Here the CDR3 DNA reads TGTGCCAGCAGTTACTTTGGACAGAGTAATTCACCCCTCCACTTT. As protein: CASSYFGQSNSPLHF.

The V gene is TRBV7-2, the J gene TRBJ2-1; D is uncertain. CDR1 and CDR2 from the germline V gene are SGHTA and FQGNSA. CDR3 length: 15 amino acids. Between the trimmed V and J ends, which lost 3 bases and 2 bases, there was a span of 11 bases. The CDR3 loop is CASSFSQQPYNEQFF. The CDR3 DNA follows: TGTGCCAGCAGCTTTTCTCAACAACCCTACAATGAGCAGTTCTTC.

The chain is built from TRBV10-3 and TRBJ2-1; TRBD1 matches at 10 bases. This CDR3 spans 17 amino acids. Looked up from germline, CDR1 is ENHRY and CDR2 is SYGVKD. Trimming at V came to 5 bases and at J to 1 base, leaving 8 bases not matched to a gene. CDR3 sequence (DNA): TGTGCCATCAGTAAGGGACAGGGGTCGGTGTCCTACAATGAGCAGTTCTTC. It encodes CAISKGQGSVSYNEQFF.

The genes are TRBV4-3 and TRBJ2-7, with D possibly TRBD1 on 6 matching bases. The V end was cut by 2 bases, the J end by 1 base, with 12 bases between. This CDR3 spans 15 amino acids. Germline lookup yields CDR1 LGHNA and CDR2 YSLEER. In DNA form, the CDR3 reads TGCGCCAGCAGCCAACTAGGGGGAAATTCCTACGAGCAGTACTTC. This encodes CASSQLGGNSYEQYF.

The V call is TRBV19, the J call TRBJ2-7; 7 bases align to TRBD1. Germline V lookup: CDR1 LNHDA, CDR2 SQIVND (reference sequence). CDR3 size: 14 residues. Trimming took 6 bases from V and 9 from J; bases not matched to a gene: 14. CDR3 sequence reads: CASRNPGDSSGQYF. CDR3 bases: TGTGCCAGTAGGAACCCTGGGGACAGTTCAGGGCAGTACTTC.

The J gene is TRBJ2-1, the V gene TRBV5-1; TRBD1 matches at 8 bases. Germline assignment: CDR1 SGHRS and CDR2 YFSETQ. V dropped 5 bases and J dropped 3; count of bases not matched to a gene: 7. The CDR3 runs to 15 residues. CDR3 in amino acids: CASRQGDHDYNEQFF. The DNA for the CDR3 is TGCGCCAGCAGACAGGGGGATCACGACTACAATGAGCAGTTCTTC.

The rearrangement links TRBV14 to TRBJ1-2, with 7 bases matching TRBD1. This CDR3 has 13 residues. CDR1 is SGHDN, CDR2 FVKESK, per germline. Trimming removed 2 bases from V and 13 bases from J; junction bases left unmatched: 10. The DNA of the CDR3 is TGTGCCAGCAGCCAATTCCGGACAGGAGCGGCCACCTTC. The encoded protein is CASSQFRTGAATF.

The genes are TRBV6-5 and TRBJ1-3; tentatively, D is TRBD1 (6 bases). The CDR3 loop spans 13 amino acids. Germline-derived CDR1 and CDR2 are MNHEY and SVGAGI. Trimming pared 6 bases from V and 3 bases from J, leaving 9 bases between. Written as DNA, the CDR3 is TGTGCCAGCAGGCAGGGGCTTGGAAACACCATATATTTT. This encodes CASRQGLGNTIYF.

The chain links TRBV5-1 to TRBJ1-6; TRBD1 is a possible D gene (6 bases). Germline V lookup: CDR1 SGHRS, CDR2 YFSETQ. Trimming removed 1 base at V and 10 bases at J, with 15 bases between. The length of the CDR3 is 15 residues. CDR3 sequence reads: CASSLYGGRTSPLHF. The CDR3 DNA sequence: TGCGCCAGCAGCTTGTACGGGGGGCGGACATCACCCCTCCACTTT.

The genes are TRBV15 and TRBJ1-2; D is unresolved. This CDR3 has 14 residues. Germline loops: CDR1 LNHNV, CDR2 YYDKDF (reference sequence). The V gene lost 1 base and the J gene lost 0 bases, with 6 bases spanning the gap. DNA for the CDR3: TGTGCCACCAGCAGAGGGACTACTAACTATGGCTACACCTTC. Translated, it gives CATSRGTTNYGYTF.

The genes are TRBV28 and TRBJ2-3; TRBD2 aligns across 14 bases. The length of the CDR3 is 20 residues. Germline assignment: CDR1 MDHEN and CDR2 SYDVKM. V lost 5 bases to trimming and J lost 1 base; unmatched junction nucleotides: 14. CDR3 sequence reads: CASSGIWTSGRKGGTDTQYF. CDR3 DNA sequence: TGTGCCAGCAGTGGGATTTGGACTAGCGGGAGGAAGGGTGGCACAGATACGCAGTATTTT.

This chain joins TRBV5-1 and TRBJ1-2, with a tentative D call TRBD1 (5 bases). V lost 5 bases to trimming and J lost 0 bases, with 14 bases between them. CDR1 and CDR2 from the germline V gene are SGHRS and YFSETQ. The CDR3 runs to 15 residues. This CDR3 reads CASRFDSTTNYGYTF. The CDR3 nucleotides are TGCGCCAGCAGATTTGACAGTACCACTAACTATGGCTACACCTTC.

The J gene is TRBJ2-7, the V gene TRBV11-3, with a tentative D call TRBD2 (6 bases). Trimming shortened V by 5 bases and J by 2 bases, and 13 bases separated the two germline ends. The CDR3 is 14 residues long. Looked up from germline, CDR1 is SGHNT and CDR2 is YENEEA. The CDR3 spells CASSPAGRPYEQYF. As DNA, the CDR3 is TGTGCCAGCAGCCCTGCGGGACGGCCCTACGAGCAGTACTTC. The complete variable domain, with remaining parts taken from reference TRBV11-3 and TRBJ2-7, reads EAGVVQSPRYKIIEKKQPVAFWCNPISGHNTLYWYLQNLGQGPELLIRYENEEAVDDSQLPKDRFSAERLKGVDSTLKIQPAELGDSAVYLCASSPAGRPYEQYFGPGTRLTVT.

The gene calls are TRBV18 and TRBJ2-1, with TRBD1 as a possible D gene (5 bases). The CDR3 is 13 residues long. Trimming stripped 3 bases from V and 5 bases from J, with 8 bases between. Germline CDR1 and CDR2: KGHSH and LQKENI. CDR3 protein: CASSPLQDNEQFF. CDR3 DNA sequence: TGTGCCAGCTCACCCCTACAGGACAATGAGCAGTTCTTC.

The gene calls are TRBV2 and TRBJ2-7, with 10 bases lining up with TRBD1. Germline V gene lookup returns CDR1 SNHLY and CDR2 FYNNEI. The CDR3 sequence is 16 residues long. Trimming removed 2 bases from V and 4 bases from J; junction bases left unmatched: 8. The DNA of the CDR3 is TGTGCCAGCAGTGAAACGGGACAGGGGAGGAATTACGAGCAGTACTTC. It encodes CASSETGQGRNYEQYF.

The V and J genes are TRBV7-8 and TRBJ1-1, with a weak D call TRBD1 (5 bases). Germline assignment: CDR1 SGHVS and CDR2 FQNEAQ. Trimming removed 4 bases at V and 0 bases at J, with 21 bases between. This CDR3 is 18 amino acids long. The CDR3, as DNA: TGTGCCAGCAGCTCGACGGTGGTGGGGACTCTTCTGAACACTGAAGCTTTCTTT. It specifies CASSSTVVGTLLNTEAFF.